The 23 T cell receptor beta chains given below trace back to one sample, sequenced in a study of early stage breast cancer tumors (dated by TCRdb to about 2017). The library was made by the immunoSEQ multiplex PCR assay. TCRdb mirrors the immuneACCESS table, restricted to in-frame sequences. Some clones are absent from its copies; in checked studies, under half trace to an unresolved V gene, and the reason for the others is unknown. The sample table holds 25,000 to 35,000 clones, of which around 53% were seen once. 7% to 9.5% of the sample rests with the top ten. The sample taken for sequencing was breast tumor tissue. These receptors were taken from a person between 45 and 65 years old with breast cancer.

V usage is TRBV7-8 and J usage is TRBJ2-7; TRBD2 agrees at 7 bases. The CDR3 extends over 16 amino acids. V dropped 1 base and J dropped 0; count of bases not matched to a gene: 6. In germline, CDR1 is SGHVS, CDR2 FQNEAQ. CDR3 residues: CASSLGLATSSYEQYF. The CDR3 DNA is TGTGCCAGCAGCTTAGGACTAGCCACGAGCTCCTACGAGCAGTACTTC.

The chain joins TRBV7-9 to TRBJ2-3, with a weak D call TRBD2 (5 bases). This CDR3 is built from 15 residues. Germline lookup yields CDR1 SEHNR and CDR2 FQNEAQ (reference sequence). V dropped 5 bases and J dropped 4 bases, with 16 bases sitting between them. CDR3 sequence: CASSPWATRADTQYF. In DNA form, the CDR3 reads TGTGCCAGCAGCCCTTGGGCCACGCGGGCAGATACGCAGTATTTT.

V gene TRBV29-1 combines with J gene TRBJ2-1, with 14 bases that match TRBD2. The J segment lost 4 bases and the V segment lost 3 bases, leaving 8 bases of the junction unmatched. The CDR3 runs to 17 residues. Germline CDR1 is SQVTM and CDR2 is ANQGSEA. CDR3 sequence: CSVETSGRGGTYNEQFF. The CDR3 coding sequence is TGCAGCGTTGAGACTAGCGGGAGGGGTGGAACTTACAATGAGCAGTTCTTC.

The V call is TRBV15, the J call TRBJ2-1; tentatively, D is TRBD2 (5 bases). This CDR3 spans 12 amino acids. Trimming took off 4 bases at V and 10 bases at J, with 11 bases between the two ends. Germline values: CDR1 LNHNV, CDR2 YYDKDF (reference sequence). The CDR3 coding sequence is TGTGCCACCAGCAATTTAAGGGAGGAGCAGTTCTTC. Translated: CATSNLREEQFF.

This chain joins TRBV7-9 and TRBJ2-3; tentative D call: TRBD2 (6 bases). This CDR3 region has 15 residues. V was trimmed by 5 bases and J by 2 bases, leaving 14 bases between them. Germline CDR1 SEHNR, CDR2 FQNEAQ (reference sequence). CDR3 nucleotides: TGTGCCAGCAGCATCGCGGGGTCCAACACAGATACGCAGTATTTT. Residues: CASSIAGSNTDTQYF. The full variable domain, with the rest looked up from reference TRBV7-9 and TRBJ2-3, is DTGVSQNPRHKITKRGQNVTFRCDPISEHNRLYWYRQTLGQGPEFLTYFQNEAQLEKSRLLSDRFSAERPKGSFSTLEIQRTEQGDSAMYLCASSIAGSNTDTQYFGPGTRLTVL.

The rearrangement links TRBV29-1 to TRBJ2-1; 11 positions agree with TRBD1. V trimming: 2 bases; J trimming: 7 bases; junction bases outside the gene matches: 4. This CDR3 is 14 amino acids long. Germline assignment: CDR1 SQVTM and CDR2 ANQGSEA. DNA of the CDR3: TGCAGCGTTGAACTATGGGACAGGGGGAATGAGCAGTTCTTC. It translates to CSVELWDRGNEQFF.

V gene TRBV4-2 combines with J gene TRBJ2-7, with 7 positions matching TRBD2. With 0 bases clipped from V and 3 bases from J, the junction kept 8 bases outside the gene matches. The CDR3 sequence is 16 residues long. Germline CDR1 reads LGHNA; CDR2 reads YNFKEQ. In DNA form, the CDR3 reads TGTGCCAGCAGCCAAGATGGGAGGGCACGGGGCTACGAGCAGTACTTC. This codes for CASSQDGRARGYEQYF.

This clone rates as medium-sized. The V call is TRBV5-4, the J call TRBJ2-1; TRBD2 matches 8 bases. V lost 3 bases to trimming and J lost 5 bases; unmatched junction nucleotides: 10. Germline values: CDR1 SGHNT, CDR2 YYREEE (reference sequence). This CDR3 comprises 16 residues. The CDR3, as DNA: TGTGCCAGCAGCTCCTCAGCGGGAGTTAGAGACAATGAGCAGTTCTTC. It encodes CASSSSAGVRDNEQFF.

This clone has only a few counts. The genes are TRBV11-2 and TRBJ1-1, with 7 bases that match TRBD1. Germline V gene sequence: CDR1 SGHAT, CDR2 FQNNGV. V dropped 1 base and J dropped 4; count of bases not matched to a gene: 3. The CDR3 contains 14 residues. The CDR3 reads CASSLARQGTEAFF. The CDR3 DNA is TGTGCCAGCAGCTTAGCTCGACAGGGCACTGAAGCTTTCTTT.

This chain joins TRBV18 and TRBJ2-2, with D maybe TRBD1 (6 bases). Germline-derived CDR1 and CDR2 are KGHSH and LQKENI. V was pared by 3 bases and J by 1 base, with 6 bases between. The CDR3 is 14 residues long. CDR3 nucleotides: TGTGCCAGCTCACCGGGACAGAACACCGGGGAGCTGTTTTTT. It specifies CASSPGQNTGELFF.

The chain employs TRBV5-1 and TRBJ2-3; perhaps TRBD2 as D (6 bases). This CDR3 comprises 14 residues. V lost 4 bases and J lost 2, with 11 bases in between. Germline assignment: CDR1 SGHRS and CDR2 YFSETQ. CDR3 nucleotides: TGCGCCAGCAGCGCGGGACCAGACACAGATACGCAGTATTTT. This translates into CASSAGPDTDTQYF.

By its share, this clone is medium-sized. J is TRBJ1-2 and V is TRBV19, with D perhaps matching TRBD1 (5 bases). Germline lookup yields CDR1 LNHDA and CDR2 SQIVND (reference sequence). V lost 5 bases and J lost 9, with 13 bases in between. The CDR3 spans 12 residues. The CDR3 spells CASSEGPGRYTF. In DNA, the CDR3 is TGTGCCAGTAGTGAGGGGCCAGGACGCTACACCTTC.

Comment on this clone: A read error is the likely source, as a far larger clone sits one nucleotide away. J is TRBJ2-5 and V is TRBV5-6; TRBD2 aligns across 9 bases. The V gene end was trimmed by 0 bases and the J gene end by 1 base; junction bases not matched to a gene: 7. This CDR3 is 17 amino acids long. Germline V gives CDR1 SGHDT, CDR2 YYEEEE. CDR3 sequence reads: CASSLAYAGGGQETQYF. The CDR3 coding sequence is TGTGCCAGCAGCTTGGCGTACGCGGGAGGGGGCCAAGAGACCCAGTACTTC.

V is TRBV6-5 and J is TRBJ2-1; TRBD1 matches at 8 bases. There are 15 residues in the CDR3. Trimming took 5 bases from V and 1 from J; bases not matched to a gene: 4. Looked up from germline, CDR1 is MNHEY and CDR2 is SVGAGI. The CDR3 nucleotides read TGTGCCAGCAGTACCCGGACAGGGTCCTACAATGAGCAGTTCTTC. Its protein product is CASSTRTGSYNEQFF.

This clone is a singleton in its sample. This chain uses TRBV11-2 with TRBJ2-3; weak D call: TRBD2 (5 bases). CDR3 length equals 17 residues. Germline lookup yields CDR1 SGHAT and CDR2 FQNNGV. The V gene lost 4 bases and the J gene lost 0 bases, with 17 bases spanning the gap. CDR3 in DNA: TGTGCCAGCAGCTCCCGGCAGCGGCCGAGCAGCACAGATACGCAGTATTTT. It encodes CASSSRQRPSSTDTQYF.

The gene calls are TRBV15 and TRBJ1-5, with D uncertain. V lost 4 bases to trimming and J lost 5 bases, with 12 bases between them. The germline gives CDR1 LNHNV, CDR2 YYDKDF (reference sequence). This CDR3 contains 14 residues. The DNA of the CDR3 is TGTGCCACCAGCACCCGCTCTGAGTATCAGCCCCAGCATTTT. As protein: CATSTRSEYQPQHF.

This clone was seen a few times. The V call is TRBV4-1, the J call TRBJ1-2, with D tentatively TRBD1 (5 bases). The CDR3 covers 12 residues. The V end was cut by 0 bases, the J end by 13 bases, with 12 bases between. Germline values: CDR1 MGHRA, CDR2 YSYEKL. The CDR3 DNA reads TGCGCCAGCAGCCAAGAGACGGGGAGGGGCACCTTC. It yields the protein CASSQETGRGTF.

This clone has only one observation. This sequence joins TRBV19 and TRBJ1-1; the D is unclear. Per the germline V gene, CDR1 is LNHDA and CDR2 is SQIVND (reference sequence). This CDR3 contains 12 residues. V lost 4 bases and J lost 0, with 3 bases in between. The CDR3 loop is CASSKVNTEAFF. The DNA for the CDR3 is TGTGCCAGTAGTAAAGTGAACACTGAAGCTTTCTTT.

The chain links TRBV7-2 to TRBJ2-7; TRBD1 is a possible D gene (6 bases). Trimming took 4 bases from V and 3 from J, leaving 10 bases between them. The CDR3 has 13 residues. CDR1 SGHTA and CDR2 FQGNSA come from the germline V gene. Here the CDR3 DNA reads TGTGCCAGCAGCTCCAGGGGAATCTACGAGCAGTACTTC. This translates into CASSSRGIYEQYF.

V and J are TRBV5-8 and TRBJ1-5; TRBD1 is a possible D gene (5 bases). CDR3 length: 14 residues. CDR1 is SGHTS, CDR2 YDEGEE, per germline. Trimming stripped 4 bases from V and 3 bases from J, with 11 bases between. The CDR3, as DNA: TGTGCCAGCAGCCCCTCGGGGCCCAATCAGCCCCAGCATTTT. Its translation is CASSPSGPNQPQHF.

The chain has TRBV7-6 and TRBJ2-7; possible D gene TRBD1, 5 bases. Germline V gives CDR1 SGHVS, CDR2 FNYEAQ. V was clipped by 3 bases and J by 6 bases, with 15 bases between them. This CDR3 spans 14 amino acids. As DNA, the CDR3 is TGTGCCAGCAGCTTTGGACATTGGACCGGCGAGCAGTACTTC. Amino acid sequence: CASSFGHWTGEQYF.

This clone was seen a handful of times. The chain combines TRBV19 with TRBJ1-4, with 9 bases lining up with TRBD1. The V gene end was trimmed by 7 bases and the J gene end by 8 bases; junction bases not matched to a gene: 11. Germline CDR1 is LNHDA and CDR2 is SQIVND (reference sequence). The CDR3 loop spans 15 amino acids. Here the CDR3 DNA reads TGTGCCAGTACCCGAGGGGGGACAGGGAGCGAAAAACTGTTTTTT. It translates to CASTRGGTGSEKLFF.

The CDR3 nucleotides are TGTGCCAGCAGTAGCAGGGTAGGCAATCAGCCCCAGCATTTT. Its protein product is CASSSRVGNQPQHF. This chain joins TRBV6-5 and TRBJ1-5, with a weak D call TRBD1 (5 bases). Germline V CDR1 and CDR2: MNHEY, SVGAGI. CDR3 length: 14 amino acids. Trimming cost V 5 bases and J 2 bases, with 10 bases left between them.